Listed below are T cell receptor beta chains from one sample, sequenced in a study of human T cells and chemical hapten exposure. In TCRdb, the RACE reads were re-called with MiXCR into one record per CDR3 protein. The sample lists 80,000 to 100,000 distinct CDR3 sequences; 11% were seen once. Sequences were derived from whole blood, sampled in connection with sensitization to the hapten diphenylcyclopropenone (DPC). Source of these receptors: a woman in her 30s with alopecia areata. Some clones in this sample may be carry-over from other donors' samples. The CDR3 runs from the conserved cysteine through the conserved F or W. A D gene is named only where the DNA matches it firmly. Expanded clones are given a class, and other clones once, few, many or no size at all.

>TRBD2|TRBJ2-7|many|TRBV6-2/TRBV6-3
TGTGCCAGCAGTTCTAGCGGGAGGACCTACGAGCAGTACTTC
CASSSSGRTYEQYF
>NA|TRBJ2-5|many|TRBV7-9
TGTGCCAGCAGCTCTCAGGGGGGGGCCCAAGAGACCCAGTACTTC
CASSSQGGAQETQYF
>TRBD1|TRBJ1-1|NA|TRBV6-5
TGTGCCAGCAGTGAAGGGACAGGGACCGAAGCTTTCTTT
CASSEGTGTEAFF
>NA|TRBJ2-2|few|TRBV29-1
TGCAGCGTTGGAGGTGCCCCCGGGGAGCTGTTTTTT
CSVGGAPGELFF
>NA|TRBJ2-1|many|TRBV2
TGTGCCAGCACTGGTGAGGCCTACAATGAGCAGTTCTTC
CASTGEAYNEQFF
>TRBD1|TRBJ1-2|NA|TRBV6-6
TGTGCCAGCGGAAGGACAGGAACTAACTATGGCTACACCTTC
CASGRTGTNYGYTF
>NA|TRBJ2-5|NA|TRBV5-4
TGTGCCAGCAGCGCCCGGGACGGTGAAGAGACCCAGTACTTC
CASSARDGEETQYF
>TRBD2|TRBJ2-7|many|TRBV29-1
TGCAGCGCGGACAGCCCGGGGGGGAACGAGCAGTACTTC
CSADSPGGNEQYF
>NA|TRBJ2-3|many|TRBV28
TGTGCCAGCAGTTTATTGGCGGCGGATACGCAGTATTTT
CASSLLAADTQYF
>TRBD1|TRBJ1-2|few|TRBV29-1
TGCAGCGTAGGGACAGGGGACAGTGGCTACACCTTC
CSVGTGDSGYTF
>TRBD1|TRBJ1-5|few|TRBV6-5
TGTGCCAGCAGGGGGACAGGTAGTCAGCCCCAGCATTTT
CASRGTGSQPQHF
>NA|TRBJ2-5|NA|TRBV9
TGTGCCAGCAGCGTAGGTGCCAATCAAGAGACCCAGTACTTC
CASSVGANQETQYF
>TRBD1|TRBJ1-5|once|TRBV27
TGTGCCAGCAGTTCTTCTCGCGACAGGGTTAGCAATCAGCCCCAGCATTTT
CASSSSRDRVSNQPQHF
>NA|TRBJ2-1|few|TRBV28
TGTGCCAGCAGTCTCCGCGATGGGCAGTTCTTC
CASSLRDGQFF
>TRBD2|TRBJ2-3|many|TRBV20-1
TGCAGTGCTATTGCGGGGGGCCATTCAGATACGCAGTATTTT
CSAIAGGHSDTQYF
>TRBD1|TRBJ1-6|many|TRBV5-1
TGCGCCAGCAGCTTCCCGGGACAGGATTCACCCCTCCACTTT
CASSFPGQDSPLHF
>TRBD2|TRBJ2-3|NA|TRBV28
TGTGCCAGCAGTTCCCGGACTAGCGGCGTACGGGATACGCAGTATTTT
CASSSRTSGVRDTQYF
>NA|TRBJ2-7|many|TRBV7-6
TGTGCCAGCAGCCTCAACCCCTTTAGGTACGAGCAGTACTTC
CASSLNPFRYEQYF
>NA|TRBJ2-1|many|TRBV10-3
TGTGCCACCTCCCCGGAGAGGTTTGAGCAGTTCTTC
CATSPERFEQFF
>NA|TRBJ1-3|few|TRBV7-9
TGTGCCAGCAGCCGGATCGTAGGGGGCTCTGGAAACACCATATATTTT
CASSRIVGGSGNTIYF
>TRBD2|TRBJ2-5|few|TRBV5-1
TGCGCCAGCAGCTTATACGGGACTAGCGGGCAAGAGACCCAGTACTTC
CASSLYGTSGQETQYF
>TRBD1|TRBJ1-6|many|TRBV4-3
TGCGCCAGCAGCCGACAGACAGGGGGTCAATCGCCCCTCCACTTT
CASSRQTGGQSPLHF
>NA|TRBJ1-2|NA|TRBV27
TGTGCCAGCAGATTAAACAGGGACCGTAACTATGGCTACACCTTC
CASRLNRDRNYGYTF
>NA|TRBJ1-4|many|TRBV7-9
TGTGCCAGCAGCACCAAAGCAACTAATGAAAAACTGTTTTTT
CASSTKATNEKLFF
>TRBD1|TRBJ2-1|few|TRBV2
TGTGCCAGCAGGAAACAGGGGCTAGGCCCCAATGAGCAGTTCTTC
CASRKQGLGPNEQFF
>NA|TRBJ2-3|few|TRBV6-4
TGTGCCAGCAGTGCCCAGGGAAACACAGATACGCAGTATTTT
CASSAQGNTDTQYF
>NA|TRBJ2-7|few|TRBV28
TGTGCCAGCCGTTCGGGATCAGCTAACTACGAGCAGTACTTC
CASRSGSANYEQYF
>NA|TRBJ2-3|many|TRBV13
TGTGCCAGCAGCGGTAGACAAGCCACAGATACGCAGTATTTT
CASSGRQATDTQYF
>NA|TRBJ2-7|many|TRBV27
TGTGCCAGCAGTCCGGAACCGCCCTACGAGCAGTACTTC
CASSPEPPYEQYF
>NA|TRBJ2-5|few|TRBV20-1
TGCAGTGCTACACGAACAGGAGTTCAAGAGACCCAGTACTTC
CSATRTGVQETQYF
>NA|TRBJ2-3|few|TRBV19
TGTGCCAGTAGTATCCCATCGGGGTCCGGCACAGATACGCAGTATTTT
CASSIPSGSGTDTQYF
>TRBD2|TRBJ2-7|many|TRBV20-1
TGCAGTGCTACGGGCGGGGGTCCCAACTCCTACGAGCAGTACTTC
CSATGGGPNSYEQYF
>NA|TRBJ2-3|NA|TRBV10-3
TGTGCCATCAGCGCGGAGCGGCCCAGCACAGATACGCAGTATTTT
CAISAERPSTDTQYF
>TRBD1|TRBJ2-7|NA|TRBV6-2/TRBV6-3
TGTGCCAGCTCCCCGAAGGGACAGTGGGGCCACGAGCAGTACTTC
CASSPKGQWGHEQYF
>NA|TRBJ1-1|many|TRBV6-5
TGTGCCAGCAGAACCCAGGGTGAAGCTTTCTTT
CASRTQGEAFF
>TRBD1|TRBJ1-3|NA|TRBV4-3
TGCGCCAGCAGCCAGGCGGGACAGACCTCTGGAAACACCATATATTTT
CASSQAGQTSGNTIYF